Listed here is a single T cell receptor beta chain. These data originate in a study of blood T cell repertoires in COVID-19. Study at large: Some COVID-19 samples were acute and others convalescent; all came from the United States, Italy and Spain.

Participants came from about 24 US areas, aged roughly 18 to 95 years. Donors were grouped by their self-reported clinical history. Original processing notes: Using reference gene primer amplification, nucleated cell counts were estimated. Only in-frame clones appear in the TCRdb table, and some are missing; sequencing was by immunoSEQ multiplex PCR. V, J and clone size are those of that table, while D and trimming were read from the DNA. The repertoire consists of approximately 170,000 clones, with approximately 81% occurring once and the leading ten covering roughly 8%. This TCR came from a woman between 50 and 59 years old who had recovered from COVID-19. Sequencing was done on a sample of PBMCs or T cells enriched from blood (not recorded which).

CDR3 sequence reads: CASREIQGARTNEKLFF. The CDR3 nucleotides are TGTGCCAGCAGAGAAATACAGGGGGCGAGGACTAATGAAAAACTGTTTTTT. The rearrangement uses TRBV28 and TRBJ1-4, with 9 bases matching TRBD1. The CDR3 totals 17 residues. Germline V lookup: CDR1 MDHEN, CDR2 SYDVKM. Trimming took 6 bases from V and 2 from J; bases not matched to a gene: 10.